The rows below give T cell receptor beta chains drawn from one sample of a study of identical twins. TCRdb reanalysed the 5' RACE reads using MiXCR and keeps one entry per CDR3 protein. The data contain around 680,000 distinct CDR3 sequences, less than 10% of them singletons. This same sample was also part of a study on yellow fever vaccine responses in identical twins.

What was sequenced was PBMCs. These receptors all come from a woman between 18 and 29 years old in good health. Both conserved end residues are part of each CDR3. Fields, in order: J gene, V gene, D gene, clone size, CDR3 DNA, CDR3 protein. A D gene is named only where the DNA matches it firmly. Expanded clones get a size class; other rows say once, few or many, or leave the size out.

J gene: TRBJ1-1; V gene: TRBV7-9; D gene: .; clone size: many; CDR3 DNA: TGTGCCAGCAGCTTTTTCTCGGAGCCTGGGATAGTTTTCTTT; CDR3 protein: CASSFFSEPGIVFF
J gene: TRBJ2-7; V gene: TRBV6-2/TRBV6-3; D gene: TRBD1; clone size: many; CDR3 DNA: TGTGCCAGCAGGCCTACGGGACAGGTAACCTACGAGCAGTACTTC; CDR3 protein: CASRPTGQVTYEQYF
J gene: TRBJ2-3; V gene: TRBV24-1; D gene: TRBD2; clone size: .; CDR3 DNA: TGTGCCACCAGTGATTGGCTAGCGGAACAAGATACGCAGTATTTT; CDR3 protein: CATSDWLAEQDTQYF
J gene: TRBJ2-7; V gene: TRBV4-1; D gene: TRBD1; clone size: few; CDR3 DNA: TGCGCCAGCAGCCAAGAAAATCAGGGGGCAGGCGACGAGCAGTACTTC; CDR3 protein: CASSQENQGAGDEQYF
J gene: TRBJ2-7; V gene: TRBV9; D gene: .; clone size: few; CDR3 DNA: TGTGCCAGCAGCGTAGGGGTAACTCGGGAAGGAAACGAGCAGTACTTC; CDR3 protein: CASSVGVTREGNEQYF
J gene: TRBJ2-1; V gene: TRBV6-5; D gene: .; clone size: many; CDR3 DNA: TGTGCCAGCAGTCAGGTCCCCAACCAGCAGTTCTTC; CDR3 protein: CASSQVPNQQFF
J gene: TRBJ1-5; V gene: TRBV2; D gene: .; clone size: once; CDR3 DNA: TGTGCCAGCAGTGTTGGGGAGGGTCAGCCCCAGCATTTT; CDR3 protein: CASSVGEGQPQHF
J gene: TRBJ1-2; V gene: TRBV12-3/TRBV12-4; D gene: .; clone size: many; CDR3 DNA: TGTGCCAGCAGTTTGGGAGGAGGGGGCTACACCTTC; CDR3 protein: CASSLGGGGYTF
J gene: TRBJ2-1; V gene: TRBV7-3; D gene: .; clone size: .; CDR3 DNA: TGTGCCAGCAGCTTAAAAGCTAGCTTGAGCTCCTACAATGAGCAGTTCTTC; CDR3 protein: CASSLKASLSSYNEQFF
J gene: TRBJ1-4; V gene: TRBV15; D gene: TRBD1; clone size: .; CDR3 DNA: TGTGCCACCAGCGGACAGGGGTTTAATGAAAAACTGTTTTTT; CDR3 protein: CATSGQGFNEKLFF
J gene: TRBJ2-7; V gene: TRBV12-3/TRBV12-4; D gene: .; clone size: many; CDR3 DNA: TGTGCCAGCAGTTTAGCGCGCGGGACAACGTACCTCTACGAGCAGTACTTC; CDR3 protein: CASSLARGTTYLYEQYF
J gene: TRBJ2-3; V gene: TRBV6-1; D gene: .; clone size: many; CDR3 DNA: TGTGCCAGCAGTCCGGGAGTCAGCCGCACAGATACGCAGTATTTT; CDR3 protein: CASSPGVSRTDTQYF
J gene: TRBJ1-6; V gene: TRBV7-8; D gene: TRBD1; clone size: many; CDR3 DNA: TGTGCCAGCAGCTTGGAGACAGGGATCAATTCACCCCTCCACTTT; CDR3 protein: CASSLETGINSPLHF
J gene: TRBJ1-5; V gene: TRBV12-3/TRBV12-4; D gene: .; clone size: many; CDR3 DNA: TGTGCCAGTAGGCGGGAAACTAATCAGCCCCAGCATTTT; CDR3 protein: CASRRETNQPQHF
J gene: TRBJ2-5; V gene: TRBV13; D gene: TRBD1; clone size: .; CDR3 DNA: TGTGCCAGCAGCCAAAAGGGACAGGGGATCCAAGAGACCCAGTACTTC; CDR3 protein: CASSQKGQGIQETQYF
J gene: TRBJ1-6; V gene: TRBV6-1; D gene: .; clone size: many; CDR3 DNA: TGTGCCAGCAGCCCCTCGGGCAGACCTAATTCACCCCTCCACTTT; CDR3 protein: CASSPSGRPNSPLHF
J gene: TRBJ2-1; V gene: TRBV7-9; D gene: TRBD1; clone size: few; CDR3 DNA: TGTGCCAGCAGCTTGTATATGGGACAGGGCGACAATGAGCAGTTCTTC; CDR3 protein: CASSLYMGQGDNEQFF
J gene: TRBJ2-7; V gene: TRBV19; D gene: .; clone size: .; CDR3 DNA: TGTGCCAGTAGTCATGGAGGGCAGAGTAGACCCTACGAGCAGTACTTC; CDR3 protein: CASSHGGQSRPYEQYF
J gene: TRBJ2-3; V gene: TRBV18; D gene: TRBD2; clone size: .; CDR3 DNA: TGTGCCAGCTCCCCAGGGACTATAATAGCTACGCAGTATTTT; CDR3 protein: CASSPGTIIATQYF
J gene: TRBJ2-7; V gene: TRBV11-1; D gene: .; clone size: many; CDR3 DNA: TGTGCCAGCAGCTTAGTAGGTCCAGGGAGCATTGGGAGCTCCTACGAGCAGTACTTC; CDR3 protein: CASSLVGPGSIGSSYEQYF
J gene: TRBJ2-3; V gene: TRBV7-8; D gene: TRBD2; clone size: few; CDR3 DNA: TGTGCCAGCAGCAAGGTGGGAGGGACTAGCCCAGATACGCAGTATTTT; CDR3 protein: CASSKVGGTSPDTQYF
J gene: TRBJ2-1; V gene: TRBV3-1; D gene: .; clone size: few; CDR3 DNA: TGTGCCAGCAGCCAAGATAGCACGGACTCCTCGTGGAATGAGCAGTTCTTC; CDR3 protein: CASSQDSTDSSWNEQFF
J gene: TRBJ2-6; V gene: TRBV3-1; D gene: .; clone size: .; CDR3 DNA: TGTGCCAGCAGCCCGACTTCAGGGGCCGGGGCCAACGTCCTGACTTTC; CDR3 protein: CASSPTSGAGANVLTF
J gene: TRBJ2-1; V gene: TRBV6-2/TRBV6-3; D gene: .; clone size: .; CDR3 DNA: TGTGCCAGCACCCAAAGCACGGGAACCTACAATGAGCAGTTCTTC; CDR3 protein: CASTQSTGTYNEQFF
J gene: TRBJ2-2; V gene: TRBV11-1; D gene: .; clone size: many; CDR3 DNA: TGTGCCAGCAGCTTAGCGACAGTCCTAGTATCGAACACCGGGGAGCTGTTTTTT; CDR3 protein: CASSLATVLVSNTGELFF
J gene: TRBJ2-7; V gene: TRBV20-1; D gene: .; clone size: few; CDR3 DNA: TGCAGTGCCCCGAGGGCTGGTTCTTCCTACGAGCAGTACTTC; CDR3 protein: CSAPRAGSSYEQYF
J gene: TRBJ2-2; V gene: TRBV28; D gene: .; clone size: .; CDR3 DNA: TGTGCCAGCAGCATAGCCGGGACTCAGGCCGGGGAGCTGTTTTTT; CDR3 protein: CASSIAGTQAGELFF
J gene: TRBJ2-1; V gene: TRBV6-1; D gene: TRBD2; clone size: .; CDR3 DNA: TGTGCCAGCAGGACCTTTAGCGGGAATTCCCATGAGCAGTTCTTC; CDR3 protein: CASRTFSGNSHEQFF
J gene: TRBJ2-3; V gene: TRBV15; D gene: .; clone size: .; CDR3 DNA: TGTGCCACAGCGACGGTGGACAGCCGCACAGATACGCAGTATTTT; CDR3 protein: CATATVDSRTDTQYF
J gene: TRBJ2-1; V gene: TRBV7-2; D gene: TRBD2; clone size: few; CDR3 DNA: TGTGCCAGCAGCCATGACTCCAGCAGCGGGGGAGGTAATGAGCAGTTCTTC; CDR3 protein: CASSHDSSSGGGNEQFF
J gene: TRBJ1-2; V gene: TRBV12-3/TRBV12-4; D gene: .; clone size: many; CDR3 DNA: TGTGCCAGCAGCCTGGGAGAGTCCTATGGCTACACCTTC; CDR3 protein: CASSLGESYGYTF
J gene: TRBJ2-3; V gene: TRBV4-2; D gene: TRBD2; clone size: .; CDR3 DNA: TGTGCCAGCAGCCAAGAATTAGCGGGACCCGCGTTGGCAGATACGCAGTATTTT; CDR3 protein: CASSQELAGPALADTQYF
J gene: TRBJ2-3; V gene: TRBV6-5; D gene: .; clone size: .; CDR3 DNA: TGTGCCAGCAGTTACTCCGGGGGCCTAGATACGCAGTATTTT; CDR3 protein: CASSYSGGLDTQYF
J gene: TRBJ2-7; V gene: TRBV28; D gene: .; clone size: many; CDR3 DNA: TGTGCCAGCAGTTTAAACCAGGACGGGAAGCAGTACTTC; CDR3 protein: CASSLNQDGKQYF
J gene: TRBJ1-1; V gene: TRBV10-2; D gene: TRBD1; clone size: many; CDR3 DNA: TGCGCCAGCAGTAACAGGGGTAGTGAAGCTTTCTTT; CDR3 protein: CASSNRGSEAFF
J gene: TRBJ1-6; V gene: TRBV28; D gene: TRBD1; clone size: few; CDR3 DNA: TGTGCCAGCAGTACCTCCGGGACAGGAAATTCACCCCTCCACTTT; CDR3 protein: CASSTSGTGNSPLHF
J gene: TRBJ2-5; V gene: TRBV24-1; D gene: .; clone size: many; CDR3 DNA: TGTGCCACCAGTGAGCGTGCGGCTCAAGAGACCCAGTACTTC; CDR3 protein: CATSERAAQETQYF
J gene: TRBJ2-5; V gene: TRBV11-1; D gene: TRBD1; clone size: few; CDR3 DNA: TGTGCCAGCAGCTCCAACCCACAACAGGGGATGGGACAAGAGACCCAGTACTTC; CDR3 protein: CASSSNPQQGMGQETQYF
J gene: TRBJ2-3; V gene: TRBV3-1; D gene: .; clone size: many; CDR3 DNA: TGTGCCAGCAGCCAATTGACCGGGAGCACAGATACGCAGTATTTT; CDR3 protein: CASSQLTGSTDTQYF
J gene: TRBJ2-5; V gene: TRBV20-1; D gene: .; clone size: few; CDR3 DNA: TGCAGTGCTAGAGAACTAGCCCCTGGGACCCAGTACTTC; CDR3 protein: CSARELAPGTQYF
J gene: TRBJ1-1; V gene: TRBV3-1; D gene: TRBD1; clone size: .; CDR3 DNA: TGTGCCAGCAGCCAAGGACAGGGGGGGATGAACACTGAAGCTTTCTTT; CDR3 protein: CASSQGQGGMNTEAFF